Below, one T cell receptor (beta chain) is given with its context. Its antigen is still unknown. This specimen comes from a study of T cell responses to AZD1222 COVID-19 vaccine. Findings and limits, study-wide: Clonal diversity was possibly underestimated, and white British individuals and females predominated among donors. Recipients of two AZD1222 doses showed rising Spike-specific TCR breadth and depth. Repertoires were obtained solely post-peak T cell response.

Repertoires were generated with immunoSEQ multiplex PCR, while TCRdb's copy carries only in-frame clones and drops some. Of around 100,000 clones in the sample, 80% to 95% were seen once. The clonotype originates from an adult in good health. Sequencing used peripheral blood, obtained on day 0 of AZD1222 vaccination.

This CDR3 reads CASGGGGPIDGYTF. The DNA of the CDR3 is TGTGCCAGTGGAGGTGGGGGGCCAATAGATGGCTACACCTTC. V and J are TRBV19 and TRBJ1-2; a weak D match, TRBD1 (6 bases). Germline CDR1 is LNHDA and CDR2 is SQIVND (reference sequence). Trimming cost V 8 bases and J 6 bases, with 19 bases left between them. CDR3 length equals 14 residues.